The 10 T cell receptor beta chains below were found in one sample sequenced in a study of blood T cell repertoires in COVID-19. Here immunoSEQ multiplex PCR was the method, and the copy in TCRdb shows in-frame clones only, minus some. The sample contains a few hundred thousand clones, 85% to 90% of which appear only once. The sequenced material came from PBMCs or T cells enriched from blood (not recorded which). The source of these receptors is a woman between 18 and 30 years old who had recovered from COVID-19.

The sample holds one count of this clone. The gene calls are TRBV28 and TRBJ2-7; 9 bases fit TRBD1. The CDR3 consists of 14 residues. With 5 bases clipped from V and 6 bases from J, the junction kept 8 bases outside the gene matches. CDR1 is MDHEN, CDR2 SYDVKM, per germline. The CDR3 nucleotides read TGTGCCAGCAGTAAACAGGGGGCGCCGGTCGAGCAGTACTTC. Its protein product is CASSKQGAPVEQYF.

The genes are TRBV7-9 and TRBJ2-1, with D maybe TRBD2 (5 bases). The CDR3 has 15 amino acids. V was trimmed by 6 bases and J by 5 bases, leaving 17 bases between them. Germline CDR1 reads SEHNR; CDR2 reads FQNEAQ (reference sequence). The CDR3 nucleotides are TGTGCCAGCAGGCATCCACCCAGCGGTGACAATGAGCAGTTCTTC. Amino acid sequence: CASRHPPSGDNEQFF.

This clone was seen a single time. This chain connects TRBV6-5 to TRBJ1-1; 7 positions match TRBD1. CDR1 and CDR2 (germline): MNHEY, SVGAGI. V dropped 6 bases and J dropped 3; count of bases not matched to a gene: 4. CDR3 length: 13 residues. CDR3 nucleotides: TGTGCCAGCAGCTGGGACAGCTACACTGAAGCTTTCTTT. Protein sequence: CASSWDSYTEAFF.

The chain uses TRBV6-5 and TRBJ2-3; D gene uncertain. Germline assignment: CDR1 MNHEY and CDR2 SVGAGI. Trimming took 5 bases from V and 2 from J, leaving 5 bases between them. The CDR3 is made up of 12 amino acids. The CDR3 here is CASSPPTDTQYF. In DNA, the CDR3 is TGTGCCAGCAGTCCTCCCACAGATACGCAGTATTTT.

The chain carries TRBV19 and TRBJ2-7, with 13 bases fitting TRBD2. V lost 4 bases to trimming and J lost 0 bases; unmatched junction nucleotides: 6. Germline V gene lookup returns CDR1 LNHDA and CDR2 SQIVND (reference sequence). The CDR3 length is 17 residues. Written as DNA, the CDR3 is TGTGCCAGTAGTAGGACTAGCGGGGGCCCTACCTCCTACGAGCAGTACTTC. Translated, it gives CASSRTSGGPTSYEQYF.

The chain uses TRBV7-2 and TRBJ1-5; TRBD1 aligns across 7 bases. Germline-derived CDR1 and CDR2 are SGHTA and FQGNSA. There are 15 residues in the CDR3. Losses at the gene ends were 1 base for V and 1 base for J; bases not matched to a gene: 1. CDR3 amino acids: CASSLEQGSNQPQHF. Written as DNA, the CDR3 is TGTGCCAGCAGCTTAGAACAGGGGAGCAATCAGCCCCAGCATTTT.

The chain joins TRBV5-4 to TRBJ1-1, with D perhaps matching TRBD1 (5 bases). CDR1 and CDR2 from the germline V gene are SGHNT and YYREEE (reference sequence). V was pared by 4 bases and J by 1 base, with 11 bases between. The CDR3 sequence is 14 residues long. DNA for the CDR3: TGTGCCAGCAGCACCCGTACAGGGAACACTGAAGCTTTCTTT. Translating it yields CASSTRTGNTEAFF.

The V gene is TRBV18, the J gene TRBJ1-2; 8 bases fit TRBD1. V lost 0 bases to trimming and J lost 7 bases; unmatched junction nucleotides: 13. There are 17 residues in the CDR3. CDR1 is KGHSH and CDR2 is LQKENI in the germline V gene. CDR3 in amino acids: CASSPPIETGEFGGYTF. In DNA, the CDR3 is TGTGCCAGCTCACCACCCATCGAGACAGGGGAGTTCGGTGGCTACACCTTC.

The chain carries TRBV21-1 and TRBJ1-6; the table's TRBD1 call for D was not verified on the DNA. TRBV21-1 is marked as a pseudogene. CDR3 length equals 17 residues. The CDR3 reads CASSNPRDGQLSSPLHF. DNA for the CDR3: TGTGCCAGCAGCAACCCCCGGGACGGACAGCTCAGTTCACCCCTCCACTTT.

DNA for the CDR3: TGTGCCAGCAGCCAAGGCGAGGGGAACACTGAAGCTTTCTTT. Its protein is CASSQGEGNTEAFF. The chain links TRBV3-1 (or the pseudogene TRBV3-2) to TRBJ1-1; D remains ambiguous. CDR1 and CDR2 (germline): LGHDT, YNNKEL (reference sequence). This CDR3 has 14 amino acids. With 1 base removed from V and 1 base from J, the gap between germline ends came to 7 bases.